The rows below give T cell receptor beta chains drawn from one sample of a study of beta chain features in type 1 diabetes. Sequencing was performed with immunoSEQ multiplex PCR; in TCRdb, only in-frame clones are kept and a portion is missing. The sample includes about 330,000 clones, about 10% of them seen just once. The sequenced material came from naive CD4+ T cells from blood. These receptors all come from a woman in her twenties or thirties in good health. Each CDR3 is given with its conserved first and last residue. D genes are given only for firm matches. Clone size is not always given. Where it is, it says once, few, many or a class for expanded clones.

V gene: TRBV19
J gene: TRBJ2-2
clone size: -
CDR3 length: 17
D gene: TRBD1
CDR3 protein: CASSMPGDSKNTGELFF
CDR3 DNA: TGTGCCAGTAGTATGCCCGGGGACAGCAAAAACACCGGGGAGCTGTTTTTT

V gene: TRBV7-9
J gene: TRBJ1-1
clone size: -
CDR3 length: 14
D gene: -
CDR3 protein: CASSLGRGNTEAFF
CDR3 DNA: TGTGCCAGCAGCTTAGGCAGGGGGAACACTGAAGCTTTCTTT

V gene: TRBV30
J gene: TRBJ2-7
clone size: few
CDR3 length: 13
D gene: -
CDR3 protein: CAWSSGFSYEQYF
CDR3 DNA: TGTGCCTGGAGTTCAGGGTTTTCCTACGAGCAGTACTTC

V gene: TRBV4-2
J gene: TRBJ1-3
clone size: few
CDR3 length: 16
D gene: TRBD1
CDR3 protein: CASSQMDRGRENTIYF
CDR3 DNA: TGTGCCAGCAGCCAGATGGACAGGGGGCGCGAAAACACCATATATTTT

V gene: TRBV6-5
J gene: TRBJ1-1
clone size: few
CDR3 length: 15
D gene: -
CDR3 protein: CASSYSPGRETEAFF
CDR3 DNA: TGTGCCAGCAGTTACTCACCGGGGAGGGAGACTGAAGCTTTCTTT

V gene: TRBV27
J gene: TRBJ2-3
clone size: -
CDR3 length: 15
D gene: TRBD2
CDR3 protein: CASSSGTRYTDTQYF
CDR3 DNA: TGTGCCAGCAGTTCTGGGACTAGGTACACAGATACGCAGTATTTT

V gene: TRBV9
J gene: TRBJ2-5
clone size: -
CDR3 length: 13
D gene: -
CDR3 protein: CASSVSGAKTQYF
CDR3 DNA: TGTGCCAGCAGCGTATCGGGTGCGAAGACCCAGTACTTC

V gene: TRBV7-9
J gene: TRBJ1-2
clone size: few
CDR3 length: 17
D gene: TRBD1
CDR3 protein: CASSLGGGGTGPYGYTF
CDR3 DNA: TGTGCCAGCAGCTTAGGAGGGGGGGGGACAGGTCCGTATGGCTACACCTTC

V gene: TRBV28
J gene: TRBJ2-7
clone size: -
CDR3 length: 13
D gene: TRBD1
CDR3 protein: CASSSGQGYEQYF
CDR3 DNA: TGTGCCAGCAGCTCTGGACAGGGCTACGAGCAGTACTTC

V gene: TRBV7-9
J gene: TRBJ2-1
clone size: few
CDR3 length: 14
D gene: TRBD1
CDR3 protein: CASSLGQGGNEQFF
CDR3 DNA: TGTGCCAGCAGCTTAGGACAGGGTGGAAATGAGCAGTTCTTC

V gene: TRBV11-2
J gene: TRBJ1-2
clone size: few
CDR3 length: 15
D gene: -
CDR3 protein: CASSIGGATLNGYTF
CDR3 DNA: TGTGCCAGCAGCATTGGAGGGGCCACCCTTAATGGCTACACCTTC

V gene: TRBV9
J gene: TRBJ2-1
clone size: -
CDR3 length: 15
D gene: -
CDR3 protein: CASSAQQGGYNEQFF
CDR3 DNA: TGTGCCAGCAGCGCCCAACAGGGCGGGTACAATGAGCAGTTCTTC

V gene: TRBV7-7
J gene: TRBJ2-1
clone size: -
CDR3 length: 16
D gene: -
CDR3 protein: CASSPSRGVPYNEQFF
CDR3 DNA: TGTGCTAGCAGCCCATCTCGCGGGGTCCCCTACAATGAGCAGTTCTTC

V gene: TRBV7-2
J gene: TRBJ2-1
clone size: few
CDR3 length: 15
D gene: TRBD2
CDR3 protein: CASSTTSGSLRAQFF
CDR3 DNA: TGTGCCAGCAGCACCACTAGCGGGAGTTTGCGGGCGCAGTTCTTC

V gene: TRBV4-3
J gene: TRBJ1-1
clone size: -
CDR3 length: 16
D gene: -
CDR3 protein: CASSQSNGLLNTEAFF
CDR3 DNA: TGCGCCAGCAGCCAGTCGAACGGACTACTGAACACTGAAGCTTTCTTT

V gene: TRBV7-2
J gene: TRBJ2-3
clone size: -
CDR3 length: 13
D gene: -
CDR3 protein: CASSFSLADTQYF
CDR3 DNA: TGTGCCAGCAGCTTTAGCCTGGCAGATACGCAGTATTTT

V gene: TRBV5-6
J gene: TRBJ2-3
clone size: -
CDR3 length: 16
D gene: -
CDR3 protein: CASSIGGGTVTDTQYF
CDR3 DNA: TGTGCCAGCAGCATTGGGGGGGGCACGGTCACAGATACGCAGTATTTT

V gene: TRBV11-2
J gene: TRBJ2-1
clone size: -
CDR3 length: 11
D gene: -
CDR3 protein: CASSPRTEQFF
CDR3 DNA: TGTGCCAGCAGCCCAAGGACAGAGCAGTTCTTC

V gene: TRBV11-2
J gene: TRBJ2-7
clone size: -
CDR3 length: 18
D gene: TRBD2
CDR3 protein: CASSQTPQRDSPADEQYF
CDR3 DNA: TGTGCCAGCAGCCAGACGCCCCAGCGGGACTCCCCCGCGGACGAGCAGTACTTC

V gene: TRBV9
J gene: TRBJ2-1
clone size: -
CDR3 length: 15
D gene: TRBD2
CDR3 protein: CASSVGEGLYNEQFF
CDR3 DNA: TGTGCCAGCAGCGTAGGGGAGGGCCTATACAATGAGCAGTTCTTC

V gene: TRBV18
J gene: TRBJ2-5
clone size: few
CDR3 length: 14
D gene: -
CDR3 protein: CASSPPARLETQYF
CDR3 DNA: TGTGCCAGCTCACCTCCGGCTAGATTGGAGACCCAGTACTTC

V gene: TRBV29-1
J gene: TRBJ2-3
clone size: -
CDR3 length: 15
D gene: TRBD2
CDR3 protein: CSVEELAGITDTQYF
CDR3 DNA: TGCAGCGTTGAAGAACTAGCGGGCATCACAGATACGCAGTATTTT